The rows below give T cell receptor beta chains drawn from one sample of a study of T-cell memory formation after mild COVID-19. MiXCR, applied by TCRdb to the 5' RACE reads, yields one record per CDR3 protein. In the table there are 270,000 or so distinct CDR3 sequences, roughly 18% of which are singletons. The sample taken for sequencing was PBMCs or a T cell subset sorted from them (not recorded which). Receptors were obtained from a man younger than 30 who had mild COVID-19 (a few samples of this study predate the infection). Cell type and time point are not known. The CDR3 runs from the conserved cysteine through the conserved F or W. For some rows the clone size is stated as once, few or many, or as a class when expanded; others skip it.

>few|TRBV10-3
CAASAQGGTTDTQYF
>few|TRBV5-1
CASSLGTGKEPQHF
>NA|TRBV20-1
CSASSGQGASPLHF
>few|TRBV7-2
CASSLDGTEETQYF
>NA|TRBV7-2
CASRRWEERMSSGANVLTF
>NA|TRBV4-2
CASSQDPGGMNTEAFF
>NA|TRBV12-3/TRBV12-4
CASSFQNEQFF
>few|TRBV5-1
CASSRQGTPDTQYF
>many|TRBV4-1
CASSQRLAGDKEQYF
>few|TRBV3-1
CASSQGRSPLHF
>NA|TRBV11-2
CASSLDRDSPYGYTF
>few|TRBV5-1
CASSLAGGSSGNTIYF
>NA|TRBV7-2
CASSLALATDTQYF
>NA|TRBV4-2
CASSQDGGLHYYGYTF
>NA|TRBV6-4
CASSQGQESYNEQFF